The sequence of this TCR beta chain was determined in a study of T-cell memory formation after mild COVID-19 (dated by TCRdb to 2020 to 2022). Concerning the study at large: TCR sequence clusters from the two donors were found to be largely donor specific. Longitudinal TCRalpha and TCRbeta repertoire sequencing tracked T-cell clones expanding and contracting after mild COVID-19 in a couple of donors. Two young, previously healthy adult volunteers, one female and one male, were included in the cohort. Results and caveats for the whole study, not just this receptor: Contracting CD4+ clones were located mainly in the CM and EM memory subsets, whereas CD8+ clones were found to be enriched in EMRA. Only two mild cases were covered by the study, and larger cohorts that include severe cases with pre-infection samples were considered necessary. Some responding clones were detected in pre-infection memory, suggesting pre-existing cross-reactive memory T cells joined the SARS-CoV-2 response. Balanced CD4/CD8 phenotypes were observed for clones contracting from day 15 to 85, whereas a bias towards CD4+ was observed for a second wave of clones expanding from day 15 to 37. The second-wave clones that peaked on day 37 were not confirmed to be SARS-CoV-2 specific.

Ficoll-Paque density gradient centrifugation was used to isolate PBMCs. With respect to this clonotype: Its specific antigen is unknown. Per-nucleotide qualities are absent, and no much larger clonotype sits a single base away.

This sample was sequenced with an Illumina NovaSeq 6000. TCRalpha and TCRbeta cDNA libraries were built by 5'RACE with constant-segment primers, adding sample barcodes and unique molecular identifiers. Trizol reagent was used to extract RNA from every sample. Libraries were amplified in two PCR steps, with a second sample barcode and Illumina TruSeq adapters added in the second step. The libraries were sequenced on an Illumina NovaSeq using 2 x 150 bp paired-end reads. Per the authors' processing: The reads were demultiplexed and collapsed into UMI-guided consensus sequences using migec v1.2.7. Using mixcr v2.1.11, UMI consensuses were aligned to TRA and TRB V and J templates and then assembled into clonotypes. A clonotype was counted as expanded or contracted only when both edgeR and NoisET called the clonotype significant, with the noise models trained on biological replicates. For edgeR calls, the cutoffs were a false discovery rate-adjusted p below 0.01 and a log2 fold-change threshold of 1. PCA with hierarchical clustering of max-normalized trajectories of the 1000 most abundant clonotypes was used as exploratory dynamics analysis. Each responding clone was given a CD4 or CD8 phenotype based on the CD4+ and CD8+ repertoires, which had been sequenced separately. TCRdb reprocessing: public reads trimmed at Q25 with fastp, clones called with MiXCR, in-frame beta chains kept. Every entry covers one CDR3 protein and lists the most common genes and DNA from its rows. The V and J calls and clone size come from TCRdb's table, not from the authors' own analysis. The sample table shows approximately 430,000 distinct CDR3 sequences, and around 22% are seen once. Less than 15% of the sample lies in the top ten.

Taken from the germline V gene, the CDR1 and CDR2 loops are SGHAT and FQNNGV. The CDR3 runs 16 residues from the cysteine to the phenylalanine. Only CDR3 DNA remains: 48 bases, in frame from the first base. Relative to germline, V is 3 bases shorter and J is 0 bases shorter, with 13 bases between their ends. The clonotype originates from an adult woman who had mild COVID-19 (a few samples of this study predate the infection). The sample titles of this study are shuffled in the database, so cell type and time point are left out; the donor was told from shared clones. The rearrangement joined TRBV11-2 to TRBJ2-3; too little of a D gene remains to name it. Input material: PBMCs or a T cell subset sorted from them (not recorded which). CDR3 sequence: CASSFYGRSSTDTQYF. In nucleotides, the sequence is TGTGCCAGCAGCTTCTATGGGCGGTCTAGCACAGATACGCAGTATTTT.